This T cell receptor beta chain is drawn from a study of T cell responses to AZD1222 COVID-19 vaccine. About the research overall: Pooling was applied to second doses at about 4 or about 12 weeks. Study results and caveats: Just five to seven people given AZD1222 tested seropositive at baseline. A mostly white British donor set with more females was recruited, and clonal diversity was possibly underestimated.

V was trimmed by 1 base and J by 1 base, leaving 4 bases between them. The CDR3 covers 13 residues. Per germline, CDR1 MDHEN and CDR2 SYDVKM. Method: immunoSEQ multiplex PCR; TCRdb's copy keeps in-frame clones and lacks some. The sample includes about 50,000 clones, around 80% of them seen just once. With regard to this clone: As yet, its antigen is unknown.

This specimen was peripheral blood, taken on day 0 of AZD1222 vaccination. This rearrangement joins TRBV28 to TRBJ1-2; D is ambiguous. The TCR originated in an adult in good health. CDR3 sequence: CASSLSINYGYTF. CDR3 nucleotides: TGTGCCAGCAGTTTATCGATTAACTATGGCTACACCTTC.